The clone carrying this T cell receptor beta chain has just a few counts. The antigen is undetermined. This entry belongs to a study of a mutant IDH1 vaccine in newly diagnosed glioma. Study background: Receipt of radiotherapy, temozolomide, or both preceded the study, and most received both. Study-wide results and caveats: Whatever changes occurred in top peripheral T cell clonotypes seemed unrelated to pseudoprogression. Among all patients, vaccine-induced immune responses occurred in around 95%.

Time point denoted: week 11, during vaccination. Vaccine doses each comprised 300 ug of mutant IDH1 20-mer peptide, with topical imiquimod. The CDR3 runs 14 residues. Trimming took 1 base from V and 5 from J, leaving 12 bases between them. The V gene's germline CDR1 is MNHEY and CDR2 SMNVEV (reference sequence). Produced via immunoSEQ multiplex PCR; TCRdb's table is partial and in-frame only. The sample lists about 25,000 clones; 60% to 75% were seen once. This material consisted of peripheral blood mononuclear cells (PBMCs), taken from a glioma patient whose treatment included an IDH1 peptide vaccine. The genes are TRBV27 and TRBJ2-7, with TRBD1 as a possible D gene (6 bases). The TCR originated in a young man with glioma. Some clones in this sample may be carry-over from other donors' samples. CDR3 DNA sequence: TGTGCCAGCAGTTTATGGGACAATAAAGACGAGCAGTACTTC. This encodes CASSLWDNKDEQYF.